This is a list of T cell receptor beta chains from one sample in a study of CD8+CD57+ T cells in acquired aplastic anemia. TCRdb independently ran MiXCR on the reads; one entry per CDR3 protein. The sample carries hundreds of thousands of distinct CDR3 sequences, over 25% recorded once. Material for sequencing was sorted CD4+, CD8+, or CD8+CD57+ T cells (not recorded which) from PBMCs. The origin of the receptors is a human donor with aplastic anemia. Both conserved end residues are part of each CDR3. Fields, in order: V gene, clone size, J gene, D gene, CDR3 protein, CDR3 DNA. A D gene is named only where the DNA matches it firmly. Clone size is not always given. Where it is, it says once, few, many or a class for expanded clones.

>TRBV15|many|TRBJ2-2|TRBD2
CATSRPAGELFF
TGTGCCACCAGCAGACCAGCGGGAGAGCTGTTTTTT
>TRBV5-1|-|TRBJ2-7|-
CASSLTVLSSYEQYF
TGCGCCAGCAGCCTGACAGTGCTAAGCTCCTACGAGCAGTACTTC
>TRBV30|few|TRBJ2-7|-
CAWSDSSYEQYF
TGTGCCTGGAGTGACAGCTCCTACGAGCAGTACTTC
>TRBV20-1|-|TRBJ2-1|-
CSARDLGVNNEQFF
TGCAGTGCTAGAGATCTAGGGGTGAACAATGAGCAGTTCTTC
>TRBV3-1|-|TRBJ1-1|-
CASSPQGKKNTEAFF
TGTGCCAGCTCCCCTCAGGGGAAGAAGAACACTGAAGCTTTCTTT
>TRBV2|many|TRBJ2-7|TRBD2
CASSDPSGGLDEQYF
TGTGCCAGCAGTGACCCTAGCGGGGGCTTGGACGAGCAGTACTTC
>TRBV7-3|few|TRBJ2-3|TRBD2
CASSLTLGGREYF
TGTGCCAGCAGCTTAACCCTTGGAGGGAGGGAGTATTTT
>TRBV5-4|few|TRBJ1-2|TRBD1
CASSLSTGGYYGYTF
TGTGCCAGCAGCTTGTCTACAGGGGGCTACTATGGCTACACCTTC
>TRBV10-1|-|TRBJ2-7|-
CASSLGEGVREQYF
TGCGCCAGCAGTTTGGGCGAGGGGGTCCGCGAGCAGTACTTC
>TRBV6-1|few|TRBJ2-7|TRBD1
CASTRTGEYEQYF
TGTGCCAGCACCCGGACAGGGGAATACGAGCAGTACTTC
>TRBV19|many|TRBJ2-1|-
CASTGLRNEQFF
TGTGCCAGTACAGGACTCCGCAATGAGCAGTTCTTC
>TRBV20-1|many|TRBJ1-2|-
CSATPDGTYGYTF
TGCAGTGCCACCCCTGATGGGACCTATGGCTACACCTTC
>TRBV7-8|few|TRBJ1-1|TRBD1
CASSSGDREFTEAFF
TGTGCCAGCAGCTCGGGGGACAGGGAGTTCACTGAAGCTTTCTTT
>TRBV9|few|TRBJ2-1|-
CASSVAVSSSYNEQFF
TGTGCCAGCAGCGTAGCGGTTTCGAGCTCCTACAATGAGCAGTTCTTC
>TRBV24-1|-|TRBJ2-1|-
CADGGSSSYNEQFF
TGTGCCGATGGGGGATCAAGCTCCTACAATGAGCAGTTCTTC
>TRBV29-1|once|TRBJ1-2|TRBD1
CSVEAGTGDYGYTF
TGCAGCGTTGAAGCTGGGACAGGCGACTATGGCTACACCTTC
>TRBV30|-|TRBJ2-6|-
CAWRSKGANVLTF
TGTGCCTGGAGATCGAAGGGGGCCAACGTCCTGACTTTC
>TRBV27|few|TRBJ2-7|-
CASSPQQLGAYSYEQYF
TGTGCCAGCAGTCCGCAACAATTGGGGGCCTACTCCTACGAGCAGTACTTC
>TRBV4-3|many|TRBJ2-3|TRBD2
CASSLSGGTTDTQYF
TGCGCCAGCAGCCTCAGCGGGGGGACCACAGATACGCAGTATTTT
>TRBV25-1|many|TRBJ1-6|TRBD1
CASSESGQGSTPLHF
TGTGCCAGCAGTGAATCGGGACAGGGTAGTACACCCCTCCACTTT
>TRBV2|many|TRBJ1-2|-
CASSGNYNYGYTF
TGTGCCAGCAGTGGGAACTACAACTATGGCTACACCTTC
>TRBV20-1|few|TRBJ2-1|-
CSASPRTTPSGEQFF
TGCAGTGCTTCTCCAAGGACCACCCCATCCGGTGAGCAGTTCTTC
>TRBV6-2/TRBV6-3|few|TRBJ2-2|-
CASSYYVTGELFF
TGTGCCAGCAGTTACTACGTTACCGGGGAGCTGTTTTTT
>TRBV18|few|TRBJ1-2|-
CASSSSGINYGYTF
TGTGCCAGCTCATCGTCAGGGATTAACTATGGCTACACCTTC
>TRBV7-8|many|TRBJ1-1|-
CASSPWNTEAFF
TGTGCCAGCAGCCCATGGAACACTGAAGCTTTCTTT
>TRBV5-1|many|TRBJ2-7|-
CASSLGKDEQYF
TGCGCCAGCAGCTTAGGAAAGGACGAGCAGTACTTC
>TRBV24-1|-|TRBJ2-1|-
CATSPSDRLGSYNEQFF
TGTGCCACCAGTCCAAGCGACAGGCTAGGCTCCTACAATGAGCAGTTCTTC
>TRBV10-3|-|TRBJ2-7|TRBD1
CAVRGTGDYEQYF
TGTGCCGTCCGTGGGACAGGGGATTACGAGCAGTACTTC
>TRBV18|-|TRBJ2-1|TRBD2
CASSLLAGGPLVSSYNEQFF
TGTGCCAGCTCACTACTAGCGGGAGGACCCTTAGTAAGCTCCTACAATGAGCAGTTCTTC
>TRBV20-1|many|TRBJ1-2|TRBD1
CSARTGTVYGYTF
TGCAGTGCTAGGACCGGGACAGTCTATGGCTACACCTTC
>TRBV13|-|TRBJ2-1|-
CASSLVTLGEQFF
TGTGCCAGCAGCTTAGTTACGCTTGGTGAGCAGTTCTTC
>TRBV20-1|many|TRBJ1-1|-
CSAGRGGTEAFF
TGCAGTGCTGGGAGGGGGGGCACTGAAGCTTTCTTT
>TRBV5-1|-|TRBJ2-5|TRBD2
CASSIGLDQETQYF
TGCGCCAGCAGCATTGGACTAGATCAAGAGACCCAGTACTTC
>TRBV29-1|many|TRBJ2-2|TRBD1
CSVEAGGKLFF
TGCAGCGTTGAAGCAGGGGGAAAGCTGTTTTTT
>TRBV12-3/TRBV12-4|-|TRBJ2-3|TRBD2
CASSLRRGLAGGPDTQYF
TGTGCCAGCAGTTTAAGGAGGGGACTAGCGGGAGGCCCAGATACGCAGTATTTT
>TRBV5-1|-|TRBJ2-7|TRBD2
CASSLVGSGACEQYF
TGCGCCAGCAGCTTGGTTGGTAGCGGGGCCTGCGAGCAGTACTTC
>TRBV7-7|-|TRBJ2-2|-
CASSLWEPMNSGELFF
TGTGCTAGCAGCTTATGGGAACCTATGAACTCCGGGGAGCTGTTTTTT
>TRBV9|-|TRBJ1-4|TRBD1
CASSRNPTGESEKLFF
TGTGCCAGCAGCCGAAACCCGACAGGGGAATCTGAAAAACTGTTTTTT
>TRBV19|many|TRBJ2-7|TRBD1
CASRDRGSYEQYF
TGTGCCAGCCGGGACAGGGGGTCTTACGAGCAGTACTTC
>TRBV9|-|TRBJ2-3|-
CASSQKLDTQYF
TGTGCCAGCAGTCAAAAGCTCGATACGCAGTATTTT
>TRBV6-1|few|TRBJ1-1|TRBD1
CASGDRESSEAFF
TGTGCCAGTGGGGACAGGGAATCTTCTGAAGCTTTCTTT
>TRBV14|few|TRBJ2-1|-
CASSQEALAPPYNEQFF
TGTGCCAGCAGCCAAGAGGCTCTAGCCCCACCCTACAATGAGCAGTTCTTC
>TRBV2|-|TRBJ2-5|-
CASSSGSKGETQYF
TGTGCCAGCAGCTCCGGGAGCAAAGGGGAGACCCAGTACTTC
>TRBV20-1|few|TRBJ2-7|-
CSASHRDRVVEQYF
TGCAGTGCTAGCCACCGGGACCGTGTCGTCGAGCAGTACTTC
>TRBV7-8|few|TRBJ1-2|-
CASSVTALVYGYTF
TGTGCCAGCAGTGTGACAGCACTAGTCTATGGCTACACCTTC
>TRBV30|-|TRBJ2-7|-
CAWMRQVSEQYF
TGTGCCTGGATGCGCCAGGTTTCCGAGCAGTACTTC
>TRBV19|-|TRBJ1-6|-
CASNLLNQPLHF
TGTGCCAGTAATCTCCTGAATCAGCCCCTCCACTTT
>TRBV14|-|TRBJ2-7|-
CASSEGLGPYAYEQYF
TGTGCCAGCAGCGAAGGGCTCGGTCCTTACGCCTACGAGCAGTACTTC
>TRBV2|-|TRBJ1-1|TRBD1
CASSERGTGARDVATEAFF
TGTGCCAGCAGTGAAAGGGGGACAGGGGCAAGGGACGTTGCCACTGAAGCTTTCTTT
>TRBV20-1|-|TRBJ2-1|TRBD2
CSACPSSGGALLSFF
TGCAGTGCTTGCCCTTCTAGCGGGGGGGCTCTCTTGTCGTTCTTC
>TRBV7-2|few|TRBJ1-2|-
CASSGAGSRGYGYTF
TGTGCCAGCAGCGGCGCGGGCTCGCGGGGGTATGGCTACACCTTC
>TRBV5-1|-|TRBJ1-6|-
CASGLDSSSYNSPLHF
TGCGCCAGCGGCTTGGACTCCTCCTCCTATAATTCACCCCTCCACTTT
>TRBV12-3/TRBV12-4|few|TRBJ2-5|TRBD2
CASSRTIGLAEQETQYF
TGTGCCAGCAGTCGGACGATTGGACTAGCGGAACAAGAGACCCAGTACTTC
>TRBV25-1|-|TRBJ1-2|TRBD1
CASSKGAVWYGYTF
TGTGCCAGCAGTAAGGGGGCAGTGTGGTATGGCTACACCTTC
>TRBV12-5|-|TRBJ2-7|TRBD1
CASGERQGQLGEQYF
TGTGCTAGTGGTGAGAGACAGGGACAGTTGGGCGAGCAGTACTTC
>TRBV7-3|-|TRBJ2-5|-
CASSLNAGGETQYF
TGTGCCAGCAGCTTAAACGCAGGGGGGGAGACCCAGTACTTC
>TRBV5-1|many|TRBJ1-2|TRBD1
CASSSITGDGYTF
TGCGCCAGCAGCTCGATTACAGGGGACGGCTACACCTTC
>TRBV24-1|many|TRBJ1-3|-
CAASDPTGPGNTIYF
TGTGCCGCCAGTGACCCGACAGGACCTGGAAACACCATATATTTT
>TRBV10-3|many|TRBJ2-5|TRBD2
CAISRLAGNQETQYF
TGTGCCATCAGCCGACTAGCGGGGAACCAAGAGACCCAGTACTTC